The 5 T cell receptor beta chains reported below all come from one sample, sequenced in a study of T cells in Graves' hyperthyroidism and ophthalmopathy. RNA transcripts served as the template for amplifying TCR beta CDR3 regions. Primed by the HTBI set, a first-round RT-PCR was run on the TCR CDR3. TCRdb called the multiplex PCR reads again in MiXCR, with one record for every CDR3 protein. The table includes roughly 45,000 distinct CDR3 sequences, approximately 50% detected once. The specimen sequenced was peripheral blood or thyroid tissue (not recorded which). These TCRs come from a woman between 50 and 59 years old with Graves' hyperthyroidism.

This clonotype was counted ten times or more. The chain combines TRBV2 with TRBJ2-7, with 9 bases identical to TRBD1. There are 17 residues in the CDR3. Trimming cost V 4 bases and J 3 bases; bases outside gene matches: 13. CDR1 and CDR2 from the germline V gene are SNHLY and FYNNEI. The CDR3 DNA reads TGTGCCAGCAGTGGTGGACAGGGGTCTCTGCGGGGCTACGAGCAGTACTTC. Encoded protein: CASSGGQGSLRGYEQYF.

Notes on this clonotype: An end of the junction differs from the germline gene, which may be a read error. J is TRBJ2-5 and V is TRBV4-1; D is unclear. Germline loops: CDR1 MGHRA, CDR2 YSYEKL. This CDR3 spans 13 amino acids. The CDR3 protein is CASSQDLSKTQGF. CDR3 DNA sequence: TGTGCCAGCAGCCAAGATCTGTCGAAGACCCAAGGCTTC.

This clonotype was recorded only once. The rearrangement links TRBV25-1 to TRBJ2-5, with TRBD1 matching over 7 bases. The length of the CDR3 is 14 residues. V shed 3 bases and J 5 bases; nucleotides not matched to a gene: 6. Germline CDR1 is MGHDK and CDR2 is SYGVNS. DNA of the CDR3: TGTGCCAGCAGTGACCCCAGGACAGGCGAGACCCAGTACTTC. Its translation: CASSDPRTGETQYF.

The V call is TRBV3-1, the J call TRBJ1-2; tentative D call: TRBD1 (6 bases). The V end lost 0 bases, the J end lost 8 bases, and 19 bases lay between the germline ends. This CDR3 region has 16 residues. The V gene's germline CDR1 is LGHDT and CDR2 YNNKEL (reference sequence). CDR3 residues: CASSQDDRPPRRGYTF. DNA of the CDR3: TGTGCCAGCAGCCAAGATGACAGGCCCCCGCGTCGAGGCTACACCTTC.

This clonotype was observed many times. The V gene is TRBV18, the J gene TRBJ1-1, with D possibly being TRBD1 (6 bases). The CDR3 runs to 17 residues. The ends were cut back, 6 bases at V and 3 bases at J, with 23 bases in the middle. Germline V gene sequence: CDR1 KGHSH, CDR2 LQKENI. The CDR3 loop reads CASSHDRWWKMDTEAFF. The CDR3 DNA reads as TGTGCCAGCTCGCACGACAGGTGGTGGAAGATGGACACTGAAGCTTTCTTT.